This is a list of T cell receptor beta chains from one sample in a study of a mutant IDH1 vaccine in newly diagnosed glioma. Repertoires were generated with immunoSEQ multiplex PCR, while TCRdb's copy carries only in-frame clones and drops some. The data hold about 30,000 clones, with 87% observed a single time. Their recognized antigens are unknown. Sequences were derived from peripheral blood mononuclear cells (PBMCs), sampled from a glioma patient whose treatment included an IDH1 peptide vaccine. These receptor sequences come from a woman aged 40-49 years with glioma. Some clones in this sample may be carry-over from other donors' samples. The CDR3 runs from the conserved cysteine through the conserved F or W.

TRBV7-3 | CASSAENRDRGAEQYF
TRBV6-1 | CASSVTSLEKLFF
TRBV7-9 | CASSLQGGPTYEQYF
TRBV10-1 | CASSDPGTSVDEQYF
TRBV27 | CASSARLSSYNSPLHF
TRBV9 | CASSIQGRADSPLHF
TRBV5-4 | CASSLFDRSNYGYTF
TRBV7-2 | CASSLAPPGGHEQYF
TRBV11-3 | CASSFGGVSDTQYF
TRBV7-2 | CASSLARVTGELFF
TRBV28 | CASRVQGTNTDTQYF
TRBV6-5 | CASSEDTNEFF
TRBV29-1 | CSVDGIGQGGLSTEAFF
TRBV6-5 | CASSYEGTDEKLFF
TRBV13 | CASSLAGGPYNEQFF
TRBV4-2 | CASSQRPGQGGEKLFF
TRBV6-5 | CASGKGLTTEAFF
TRBV7-8 | CASSPRTGYNEQFF
TRBV4-1 | CASSQGNSPLHF
TRBV5-1 | CASSLDGGGNTEAFF
TRBV5-1 | CASSTAGTSGQETQYF
TRBV4-2 | CASRLTEPNQPQHF
TRBV6-4 | CASSDSGTGELFF
TRBV7-2 | CASSFPSLGGIETQYF
TRBV18 | CASSQLGVGTGELFF
TRBV28 | CASSPPGLATGGELFF
TRBV6-1 | CASSEGGHTEAFF
TRBV7-2 | CASSLELAGFYEQYF
TRBV11-3 | CASILIFVTIGGGELFF